This T cell receptor beta chain is drawn from a study of memory CD4+ T cells and cytomegalovirus serostatus (dated by TCRdb to between 2017 and 2020). About the investigation overall: The cohort included approximately 35 healthy adults from Belgium, of whom 9 were CMV seropositive and approximately 24 were CMV seronegative. To replicate a published TCR-based CMV serostatus classifier, the study sequenced CD4+ memory TCRbeta repertoires from a Belgian cohort whose cytomegalovirus serostatus was known. The paper as a whole reports these results and caveats: The results were read as suggesting that the CMV-associated TCR signature is, for the most part, present in the CD4+ memory repertoire. CMV serostatus prediction reached a median bootstrapped AUC of approximately 0.96 with the original framework and roughly 0.9 with a US-trained random forest. On the Belgian cohort, the classifier built on the original framework reached a median bootstrapped AUC of roughly 0.94, with a 95% CI of 0.76-1.00. Unlike the original study, which covered naive and memory CD4+ and CD8+ populations, the Belgian study sequenced only CD4+CD45RO+ memory cells. Of 164 previously reported CMV-associated TCRbeta sequences, 67 appeared in the CD4+ memory repertoires, each in one to five individuals.

Single viable CD3+CD4+CD8-CD45RO+ cells were sorted as memory CD4+ T cells on a FACSAria II. CMV serostatus was determined using a Roche Elecsys assay that detects serum IgG against CMV pp150, pp28, p38 and p52. After the samples were thawed, total CD4+ T cells were enriched through positive selection using CD4 magnetic microbeads. The samples came from a separate study whose specific focus was interrogating the CD4+ T cell memory repertoire. Following standard operating procedures, peripheral blood mononuclear cells were isolated and cryopreserved, while serum was kept at -80 degrees C. Staining used CD3-PerCP (BW264/56), CD4-APC (RPA-T4), CD45RO-PE (UCHT1) and CD8-Pacific Orange (3B5) antibodies, with Sytox blue excluding non-viable cells. For this clone: It lacks a known antigen. No quality values exist for individual bases; no much larger clone is one base distant.

Genomic DNA was extracted from sorted cells with the Quick-DNA Microprep Kit. Amplification of TCRbeta DNA was done with the immunoSEQ hsTCRbeta kit, following the protocol from the manufacturer. An Illumina MiSeq instrument was used to sequence the TCRbeta libraries. For the original study's pipeline: Removing out-of-frame sequences left approximately 2,000,000 distinct TCRbeta sequences, an average of about 70,000 per individual. Each individual was scored by the count of 164 previously reported CMV-associated TCRbeta sequences and the total productive distinct TCRbeta count. A beta-binomial model was reimplemented in Python, and scikit-learn random forests with default parameters were trained on data from the US cohort. Classifier performance on the Belgian cohort was summarized as median AUC with percentile confidence intervals over 10,000 bootstrap iterations. In its TCRdb copy, this immuneACCESS table keeps in-frame sequences only and misses some clones. Where compared with another copy, unresolved V genes explain less than half of these, and the others have no known cause. The V and J calls and clone size were taken over from that table, and D and trimming were inferred from the DNA. This sample has around 62,000 clones in its table, and 76% of those were observed once. The ten most abundant clones make up 4% to 5% of the sample.

CDR1 and CDR2 were assigned from the germline V gene (reference sequence) as MNHEY and SMNVEV. The CDR3 holds 13 amino acids from the cysteine to the phenylalanine. Left in the record is the CDR3 DNA by itself, 39 bases read in frame from the first base. V loses 6 bases, J loses 2 bases, and the germline ends lie 10 bases apart. This clonotype was obtained from an adult in good health and CMV-seropositive. Sequencing was performed on memory CD4+ T cells from blood. In this chain, TRBV27 is recombined with TRBJ2-5, with an unclear D gene assignment. The DNA sequence is TGTGCCAGCAGATTCAGGATACAAGAGACCCAGTACTTC. Translated, this gives CASRFRIQETQYF.